This TCR beta chain was recovered during a study of human T cells and chemical hapten exposure. Time point specified: pre-sensitization, week 0. Treatment in this sample: therapeutic diphenylcyclopropenone sensitization with weekly scalp DPC. The sample holds many counts of this clonotype. A single record per CDR3 protein comes from TCRdb applying MiXCR to the RACE reads. Of about 380,000 distinct CDR3 sequences in the sample, 5% to 6.5% were seen once. Trimming took 4 bases from V and 3 from J, leaving 14 bases between them. Germline V gives CDR1 SGHTA, CDR2 FQGNSA. The CDR3 has 15 residues. V and J are TRBV7-2 and TRBJ2-3; D unresolved. The receptor's source is a woman aged 50 to 60 with alopecia areata. Some clones in this sample may be carry-over from other donors' samples. The sequenced sample was whole blood, obtained in connection with sensitization to the hapten diphenylcyclopropenone (DPC). CDR3 region: CASSSGYTITDTQYF. The CDR3 bases are TGTGCCAGCAGCTCGGGCTATACGATTACAGATACGCAGTATTTT. The complete variable domain, with remaining parts taken from reference TRBV7-2 and TRBJ2-3, reads GAGVSQSPSNKVTEKGKDVELRCDPISGHTALYWYRQSLGQGLEFLIYFQGNSAPDKSGLPSDRFSAERTGGSVSTLTIQRTQQEDSAVYLCASSSGYTITDTQYFGPGTRLTVL.